This TCR beta chain emerged from a study of cytomegalovirus exposure and HLA in healthy donors. The study, taken as a whole, reports: The authors judged a highly shared variant cluster likely a sequencing artifact. Later analysis placed DRB1 highest and HLA-C lowest in TCR association rates, which differed by HLA locus.

With 60 Vbeta and 13 Jbeta primers, the PCR was carried out. Profiling relied on immunoSEQ multiplex PCR, and the TCRdb table lists in-frame clones only, not all of them. The data contain about 120,000 clones, about 80% of them seen just once; the ten biggest clones take up about 3.3%. About this clone itself: Its antigen is not known.

The germline V gene encodes CDR1 ENHRY and CDR2 SYGVKD. The CDR3 has 15 residues. V shed 5 bases, J shed 4 bases, and the junction held 8 bases outside the gene matches. V is TRBV10-3 and J is TRBJ1-5, with 7 nucleotides matching TRBD1. The source material was PBMCs. The sequence derives from a male donor in good health and CMV-seronegative. CDR3 protein: CAISSTGVGNQPQHF. As DNA, the CDR3 is TGTGCCATCAGTTCCACAGGGGTGGGAAATCAGCCCCAGCATTTT.